The 13 T cell receptor beta chains given below trace back to one sample, sequenced in a study of vaccination and CD4 T cells after COVID-19. The treatment here: approximately nine-day PBMC culture with coronavirus spike peptide pools or control peptides (ViraFEST assay). The antigens these receptors bind are not known. The Oncomine TCR Beta short-read assay sequenced DNA from cultured CD4+ T cells. TCRdb reanalysed the PCR reads using MiXCR and keeps one entry per CDR3 protein. The sample carries under 20,000 distinct CDR3 sequences, 51% recorded once. The sequenced sample was CD4+ T cells from blood, cultured in vitro, obtained before SARS-CoV-2 vaccination. These receptors all stem from a human donor who had recovered from COVID-19.

The chain has TRBV19 and TRBJ1-3; D might be TRBD1 (6 bases). CDR1 is LNHDA and CDR2 is SQIVND in the germline V gene (reference sequence). CDR3 length: 15 residues. V was pared by 5 bases and J by 0 bases, with 11 bases between. In DNA form, the CDR3 reads TGTGCCAGTAGTCGACAGGCGATCTCTGGAAACACCATATATTTT. This codes for CASSRQAISGNTIYF.

This chain joins TRBV7-2 and TRBJ1-5, with TRBD1 matching 7 bases. Germline V gene lookup returns CDR1 SGHTA and CDR2 FQGNSA. The ends lost 5 bases at V and 5 bases at J; junction bases unmatched: 3. The CDR3 contains 13 residues. CDR3 in DNA: TGTGCCAGCAGCAGGGACAGACATCAGCCCCAGCATTTT. Its translation: CASSRDRHQPQHF.

This clonotype is classed as medium-sized. The J gene is TRBJ1-2, the V gene TRBV4-1; D is perhaps TRBD1 (6 bases). Per germline, CDR1 MGHRA and CDR2 YSYEKL. Trimming left V 4 bases short and J 4 bases short, with 7 bases between. CDR3 length: 12 residues. The CDR3 is CASSRGAYGYTF. The CDR3 coding sequence is TGCGCCAGCAGCCGGGGGGCCTATGGCTACACCTTC.

The V and J genes are TRBV28 and TRBJ1-2, with D unclear. The CDR3 totals 12 residues. Germline V gives CDR1 MDHEN, CDR2 SYDVKM. Trimming removed 3 bases from V and 2 bases from J, with 4 bases in between. CDR3 region: CASSLRNYGYTF. The DNA of the CDR3 is TGTGCCAGCAGTTTGAGGAACTATGGCTACACCTTC.

The rearrangement links TRBV19 to TRBJ2-3, with a weak D call TRBD2 (5 bases). V was shortened by 4 bases and J by 3 bases, with 17 bases between the two germline ends. CDR3 length: 16 amino acids. Germline V CDR1 and CDR2: LNHDA, SQIVND (reference sequence). The CDR3 sequence: CASSSPFGRGTDTQYF. The CDR3 DNA reads TGTGCCAGTAGTAGCCCGTTCGGAAGAGGGACAGATACGCAGTATTTT.

There are a few counts of this clonotype. The V and J genes are TRBV24-1 and TRBJ2-5; D may be TRBD1 (8 bases). Per germline, CDR1 KGHDR and CDR2 SFDVKD. The V end lost 6 bases, the J end lost 2 bases, and 18 bases lay between the germline ends. This CDR3 is built from 16 residues. The CDR3 DNA follows: TGTGCCACCAGTTTGGGAGGGGACAGGCTTCAAGAGACCCAGTACTTC. Protein sequence: CATSLGGDRLQETQYF.

The DNA of the CDR3 is TGCGCCAGCAGCTCTGGGACAGGCCAAGAGACCCAGTACTTC. It translates to CASSSGTGQETQYF. The gene calls are TRBV5-1 and TRBJ2-5, with 8 bases lining up with TRBD1. The CDR3 sequence is 14 residues long. Germline lookup yields CDR1 SGHRS and CDR2 YFSETQ. Trimming cost V 3 bases and J 1 base; bases outside gene matches: 2. Full variable domain (outside the CDR3, taken from reference TRBV5-1 and TRBJ2-5): KAGVTQTPRYLIKTRGQQVTLSCSPISGHRSVSWYQQTPGQGLQFLFEYFSETQRNKGNFPGRFSGRQFSNSRSEMNVSTLELGDSALYLCASSSGTGQETQYFGPGTRLLVL.

This clonotype occurred once. V gene TRBV14 combines with J gene TRBJ2-3; D ambiguous. This CDR3 is 14 amino acids long. With 2 bases removed from V and 5 bases from J, the gap between germline ends came to 11 bases. Germline values: CDR1 SGHDN, CDR2 FVKESK. The DNA of the CDR3 is TGTGCCAGCAGCCAAAGGAGACTTGGAGATACGCAGTATTTT. This gives the protein CASSQRRLGDTQYF.

The sample holds a few counts of this clonotype. V is TRBV7-9 and J is TRBJ1-6, with 7 bases identical to TRBD1. Germline V CDR1 and CDR2: SEHNR, FQNEAQ (reference sequence). J gave up 7 bases and V 3 bases, and 0 bases lay outside the gene matches. CDR3 length: 13 amino acids. The CDR3 coding sequence is TGTGCCAGCAGCTTGACAGGGAATTCACCCCTCCACTTT. It encodes CASSLTGNSPLHF.

In its sample, this clonotype was seen a few times. The chain is built from TRBV27 and TRBJ2-1, with 9 nucleotides matching TRBD2. The germline V gene encodes CDR1 MNHEY and CDR2 SMNVEV (reference sequence). The CDR3 consists of 15 residues. V lost 6 bases, J lost 6 bases, and 9 bases stayed unmatched. This chain's CDR3 is CASRLLGGRANEQFF. The CDR3, as DNA: TGTGCCAGCAGGCTCCTGGGCGGGAGGGCCAATGAGCAGTTCTTC.

The chain has TRBV24-1 and TRBJ2-1, with 9 positions matching TRBD1. Germline V CDR1 and CDR2: KGHDR, SFDVKD. The V and J ends lost 4 bases and 4 bases, in that order; junction bases with no gene match: 7. This CDR3 spans 16 amino acids. For the CDR3, the DNA is TGTGCCACCAGTGACAACGGACAGGGGCGGTACAATGAGCAGTTCTTC. Protein product: CATSDNGQGRYNEQFF.

The CDR3 reads CASNPSEGNTEAFF. The CDR3 coding sequence is TGTGCCAGCAACCCCTCGGAGGGGAACACTGAAGCTTTCTTT. The chain has TRBV28 and TRBJ1-1; no reliable D call. Germline V CDR1 and CDR2: MDHEN, SYDVKM. The V and J ends lost 7 bases and 1 base respectively, with 13 bases between them. This CDR3 contains 14 residues. Supplemented by reference TRBV28 and TRBJ1-1, the full variable domain reads DVKVTQSSRYLVKRTGEKVFLECVQDMDHENMFWYRQDPGLGLRLIYFSYDVKMKEKGDIPEGYSVSREKKERFSLILESASTNQTSMYLCASNPSEGNTEAFFGQGTRLTVV.

The chain joins TRBV29-1 to TRBJ1-2, with D tentatively TRBD1 (5 bases). The V end was cut by 3 bases, the J end by 9 bases, with 14 bases between. The CDR3 contains 12 residues. Germline V gene data show CDR1 as SQVTM and CDR2 as ANQGSEA. CDR3 loop: CSVEGGDDRYTF. In DNA, the CDR3 is TGCAGCGTTGAGGGGGGAGACGATCGCTACACCTTC. Looking up the rest from reference TRBV29-1 and TRBJ1-2 gives the full variable domain: SAVISQKPSRDICQRGTSLTIQCQVDSQVTMMFWYRQQPGQSLTLIATANQGSEATYESGFVIDKFPISRPNLTFSTLTVSNMSPEDSSIYLCSVEGGDDRYTFGSGTRLTVV.